This TCR beta chain derives from a study of T cells in tuberculosis. On the study more broadly: CD1B tetramers identified T cells specific for mycobacterial lipid GMM.

The CDR3 runs to 17 residues. Germline-derived CDR1 and CDR2 are LGHNA and YNFKEQ. Trimming pared 4 bases from V and 6 bases from J, leaving 23 bases between. Assay: immunoSEQ multiplex PCR; the TCRdb copy retains only in-frame clones and omits some. This sample has tens of thousands of clones; about 92% occur once, and the top ten carry 7%. Time point reported: new active TB diagnosis, blood taken before or within 7 days of starting treatment. Source: PBMCs, taken at tuberculosis diagnosis. This chain connects TRBV4-2 to TRBJ2-3, with D tentatively TRBD1 (6 bases). The sequence was collected from an adult with tuberculosis. Some clones in this sample may be carry-over from other donors' samples. CDR3 DNA sequence: TGTGCCAGCAGCCCCAACGCGTGGACAGCGACCATTGATACGCAGTATTTT. This gives the protein CASSPNAWTATIDTQYF.